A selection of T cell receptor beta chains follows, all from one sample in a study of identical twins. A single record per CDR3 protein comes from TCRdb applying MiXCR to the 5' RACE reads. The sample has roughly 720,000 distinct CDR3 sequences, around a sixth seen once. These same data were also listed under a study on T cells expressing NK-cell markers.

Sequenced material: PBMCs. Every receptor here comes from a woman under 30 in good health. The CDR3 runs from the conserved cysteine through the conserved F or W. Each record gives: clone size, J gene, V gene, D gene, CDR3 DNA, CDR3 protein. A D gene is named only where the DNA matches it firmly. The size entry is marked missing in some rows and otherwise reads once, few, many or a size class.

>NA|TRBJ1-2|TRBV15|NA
TGTGCCATAAAAAGAGCCCGGGATCTAGGCGGCTACACCTTC
CAIKRARDLGGYTF
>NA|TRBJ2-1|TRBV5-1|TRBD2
TGCGCCAGCAGCCCGGGACTAGCGGGAGTTGAATACAATGAGCAGTTCTTC
CASSPGLAGVEYNEQFF
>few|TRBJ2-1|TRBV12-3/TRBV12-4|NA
TGTGCCAGCAGCCAAACCCAATTACCCAGCTCCTACAATGAGCAGTTCTTC
CASSQTQLPSSYNEQFF
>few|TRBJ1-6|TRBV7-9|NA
TGTGCCAGCAGCCGCCCAGGAGACTATAATTCACCCCTCCACTTT
CASSRPGDYNSPLHF
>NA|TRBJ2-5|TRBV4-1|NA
TGCGCCAGCAGCCAGGGTCCGGGACAACAAGAGACCCAGTACTTC
CASSQGPGQQETQYF
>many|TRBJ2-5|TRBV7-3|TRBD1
TGTGCCAGCAGCTCCCGACCCCCGGGACAGGGAGAGACCCAGTACTTC
CASSSRPPGQGETQYF
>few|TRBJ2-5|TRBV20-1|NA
TGCAGTGCTAGTAGCTGGAGGGGGGACCAAGAGACCCAGTACTTC
CSASSWRGDQETQYF
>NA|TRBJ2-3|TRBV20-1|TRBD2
TGCAGTGCTACGGGCGGGAGCTCGTTTGATACGCAGTATTTT
CSATGGSSFDTQYF
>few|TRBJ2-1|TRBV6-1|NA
TGTGCCAGCAGTGAAGGGGGGGTCTCCTACAATGAGCAGTTCTTC
CASSEGGVSYNEQFF
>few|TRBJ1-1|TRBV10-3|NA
TGTGCCATCAGTGAGTCAAGGCAAATGAACACTGAAGCTTTCTTT
CAISESRQMNTEAFF
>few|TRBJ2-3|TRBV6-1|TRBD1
TGTGCCAGCAGACCGGGACAGGGATACACAGATACGCAGTATTTT
CASRPGQGYTDTQYF
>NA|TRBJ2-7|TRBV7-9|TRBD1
TGTGCCAGCAGCTTTATTCCGGGACAGGGTTTACACGAGCAGTACTTC
CASSFIPGQGLHEQYF
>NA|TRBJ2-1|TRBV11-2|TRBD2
TGTGCCAGCAGCTCGGGGGGGCCATTCTACTATGAGCAGTTCTTC
CASSSGGPFYYEQFF
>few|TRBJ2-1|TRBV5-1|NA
TGCGCCAGCAGCCCAGCTAGCTTCAGCCTCTGGGAGCAGTTCTTC
CASSPASFSLWEQFF
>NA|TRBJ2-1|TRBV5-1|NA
TGCGCCAGCAGCCCGTTGCGAGAGAGCTCCTACAATGAGCAGTTCTTC
CASSPLRESSYNEQFF
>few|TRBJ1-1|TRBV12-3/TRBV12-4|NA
TGTGCCAGCAGGGGGATGGGGGACACTGAAGCTTTCTTT
CASRGMGDTEAFF
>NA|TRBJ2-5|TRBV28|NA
TGTGCCAGCATCCCTTGGCCGGACAGAAAGGAAACGTACCCGTACCAAGAGACCCAGTACTTC
CASIPWPDRKETYPYQETQYF
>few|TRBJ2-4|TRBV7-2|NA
TGTGCCAGCAGCTTGGTAGCCAAAAACATTCAGTACTTC
CASSLVAKNIQYF
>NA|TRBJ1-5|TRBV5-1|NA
NA
CASSTSGEGNQPQHF
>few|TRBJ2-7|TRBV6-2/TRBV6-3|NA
TGTGCCAGCAGCGATAGGACCGCCGGCGCCTACGAGCAGTACTTC
CASSDRTAGAYEQYF